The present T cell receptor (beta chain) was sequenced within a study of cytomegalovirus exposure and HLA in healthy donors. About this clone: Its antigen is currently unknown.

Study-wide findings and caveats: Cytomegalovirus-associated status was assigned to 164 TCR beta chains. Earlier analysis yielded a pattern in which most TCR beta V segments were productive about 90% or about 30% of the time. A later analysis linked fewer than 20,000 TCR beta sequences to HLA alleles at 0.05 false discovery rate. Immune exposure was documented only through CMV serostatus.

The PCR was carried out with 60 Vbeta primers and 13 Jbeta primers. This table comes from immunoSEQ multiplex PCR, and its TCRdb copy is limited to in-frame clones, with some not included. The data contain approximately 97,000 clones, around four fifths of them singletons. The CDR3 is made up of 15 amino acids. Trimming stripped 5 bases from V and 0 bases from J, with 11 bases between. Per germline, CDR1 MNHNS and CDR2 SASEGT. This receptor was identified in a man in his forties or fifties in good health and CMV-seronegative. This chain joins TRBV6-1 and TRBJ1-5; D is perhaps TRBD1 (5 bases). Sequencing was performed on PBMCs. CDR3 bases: TGTGCCAGCAGTTTGACAGCTTATAGCAATCAGCCCCAGCATTTT. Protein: CASSLTAYSNQPQHF.